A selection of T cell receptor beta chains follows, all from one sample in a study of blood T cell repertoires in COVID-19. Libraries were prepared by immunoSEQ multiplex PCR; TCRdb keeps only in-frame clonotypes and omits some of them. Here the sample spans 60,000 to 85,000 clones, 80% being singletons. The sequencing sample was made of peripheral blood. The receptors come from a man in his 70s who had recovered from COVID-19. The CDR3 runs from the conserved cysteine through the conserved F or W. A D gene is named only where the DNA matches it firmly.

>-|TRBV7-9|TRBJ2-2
TGTGCCAGCAGCTTTTCAGGGGATCCCGGGGAGCTGTTTTTT
CASSFSGDPGELFF
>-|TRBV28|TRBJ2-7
TGTGCCAGCAGACGGGACATCTACGAGCAGTACTTC
CASRRDIYEQYF
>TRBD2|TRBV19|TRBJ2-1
TGTGCCAGTAGTACCCGGACTAGCGGGGACAATGAGCAGTTCTTC
CASSTRTSGDNEQFF
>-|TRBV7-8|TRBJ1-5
TGTGCCAGCAGCTTAGTTTTGGGGGCCGGTCAGCCCCAGCATTTT
CASSLVLGAGQPQHF
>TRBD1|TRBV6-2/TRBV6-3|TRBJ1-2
TGTGCCAGCAGTCTGGGACAGCTGGGTCCTGGCTACACCTTC
CASSLGQLGPGYTF
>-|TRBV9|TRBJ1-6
TGTGCCAGCAGCGCCCAAACAGGGATTCGTTCACCCCTCCACTTT
CASSAQTGIRSPLHF
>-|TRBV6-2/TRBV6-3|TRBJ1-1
TGTGCCAGCAGTTCTGCACGAGGGTTCTCTATCGCTGAAGCTTTCTTT
CASSSARGFSIAEAFF
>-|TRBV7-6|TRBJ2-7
TGTGCCAGCAGCTTCGGGACTCCTTACGAGCAGTACTTC
CASSFGTPYEQYF
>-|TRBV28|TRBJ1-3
TGTGCCAGCACCCCAGGGTACGGGGGGGAGAACACCATATATTTT
CASTPGYGGENTIYF
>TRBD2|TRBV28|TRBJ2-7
TGTGCCAGCAGTTTGGCTAGCGGGGGAACTACGAAGCAGTACTTC
CASSLASGGTTKQYF